This TCR beta chain is drawn from a study of T-cell reconstitution after alpha-beta-depleted transplantation in children. Notes on this clonotype: The junction shows a germline mismatch at one end, possibly a read error.

The V gene's germline CDR1 is SGHKS and CDR2 YYEKEE (reference sequence). This CDR3 comprises 15 residues. Preparation of the TCRbeta library was carried out with unique molecular identifiers. TCRdb re-called the PCR reads through MiXCR, storing one row per CDR3 protein. This table holds about 480,000 distinct CDR3 sequences, around an eighth found once. V gene TRBV5-5 combines with J gene TRBJ2-7; 11 nucleotides align to TRBD2. This sequence originates from a human donor who donated a stem cell graft to a child with combined immunodeficiency. Specimen: PBMCs from the stem cell graft donor, collected from the stem cell graft. The CDR3 DNA follows: TGTGCCAGCAGTTTGGGGACTAGCGGTTCGAGCGAGCAGTACTTC. Residues: CASSLGTSGSSEQYF.